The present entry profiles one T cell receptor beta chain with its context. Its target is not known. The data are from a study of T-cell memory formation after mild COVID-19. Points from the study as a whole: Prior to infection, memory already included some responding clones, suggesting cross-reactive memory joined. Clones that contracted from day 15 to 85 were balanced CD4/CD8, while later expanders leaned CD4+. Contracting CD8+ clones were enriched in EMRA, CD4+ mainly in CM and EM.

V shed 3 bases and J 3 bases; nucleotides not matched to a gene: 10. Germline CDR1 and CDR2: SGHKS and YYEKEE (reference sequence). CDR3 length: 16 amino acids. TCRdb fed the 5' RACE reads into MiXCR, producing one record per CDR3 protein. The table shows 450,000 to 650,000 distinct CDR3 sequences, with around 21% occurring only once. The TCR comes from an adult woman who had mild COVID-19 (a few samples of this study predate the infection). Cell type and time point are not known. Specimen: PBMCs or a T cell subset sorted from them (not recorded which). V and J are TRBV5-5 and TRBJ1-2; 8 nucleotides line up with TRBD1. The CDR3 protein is CASSSLDREGYYGYTF. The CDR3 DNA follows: TGTGCCAGCAGCTCCCTGGACAGGGAGGGTTACTATGGCTACACCTTC.